This TCR beta chain came from a study of Ad26.COV2.S vaccination and SARS-CoV-2 variants. Clones were read by immunoSEQ multiplex PCR, and TCRdb kept only the in-frame ones, dropping some. Among a few hundred thousand clones listed, about 80% were seen once. The germline gives CDR1 SGDLS, CDR2 YYNGEE. Deletions cut 4 bases from V and 1 base from J, with 12 bases between. The CDR3 is 14 amino acids. Treatment specified: roughly 18 received Ad26.COV2.S at low or high dose, single or two shots; 5 received placebo; per-sample allocation not given. Sampling took place 63 days after the first vaccine or placebo injection.

J is TRBJ2-7 and V is TRBV9; the D gene could be TRBD1 or TRBD2 (5 bases each). The source was peripheral blood, collected in a trial of Ad26.COV2.S vaccine versus placebo. The clonotype was recovered from a person between 18 and 65 years old who received the Ad26.COV2.S COVID-19 vaccine or a placebo. Here the CDR3 DNA reads TGTGCCAGCAGCCCCCTAGCAGGGTCCTACGAGCAGTACTTC. Its protein is CASSPLAGSYEQYF. The whole variable domain, remainder taken from reference TRBV9 and TRBJ2-7, is DSGVTQTPKHLITATGQRVTLRCSPRSGDLSVYWYQQSLDQGLQFLIQYYNGEERAKGNILERFSAQQFPDLHSELNLSSLELGDSALYFCASSPLAGSYEQYFGPGTRLTVT.